This TCR beta chain was obtained from a study of shared clonotypes between healthy human individuals. Overall study findings and caveats: Rarefaction revealed incomplete sorted-subset sequencing despite large depth. Relative to clonotypes present in all four donors, those not shared had lower generation probabilities.

Points on this clone: Its antigen remains unidentified.

This table comes from immunoSEQ multiplex PCR, and its TCRdb copy is limited to in-frame clones, with some not included. The sample has millions of clones; approximately 92% are singletons. The CDR3 spans 14 residues. The germline V and J ends were trimmed by 1 base and 4 bases, with 8 bases remaining between them. Germline V CDR1 and CDR2: MGHRA, YSYEKL. Sequencing was carried out using naive CD4+ T cells sorted from blood. As for subset: CD45RA+ positively selected. The receptor comes from a man younger than 35 in good health. This chain joins TRBV4-1 and TRBJ1-5; D unclear. CDR3 DNA sequence: TGCGCCAGCAGCCAAGCTGAGCAAAATCAGCCCCAGCATTTT. Amino acid sequence: CASSQAEQNQPQHF.